This T cell receptor beta chain was obtained from a study of blood T cell repertoires in COVID-19. Method: immunoSEQ multiplex PCR; TCRdb's copy keeps in-frame clones and lacks some. The data contain roughly 250,000 clones, 81% of them singletons. The length of the CDR3 is 15 residues. Germline values: CDR1 LGHNA, CDR2 YNFKEQ. V was pared by 7 bases and J by 2 bases, with 16 bases between. The J gene is TRBJ2-3, the V gene TRBV4-2, with a possible D match to TRBD2 (6 bases). This TCR came from a woman aged 55 to 70 with active or convalescent COVID-19. The sample consisted of peripheral blood. The CDR3: CASNRDSGLTDTQYF. The CDR3 nucleotides are TGTGCCAGCAACCGTGATAGCGGTCTCACAGATACGCAGTATTTT.